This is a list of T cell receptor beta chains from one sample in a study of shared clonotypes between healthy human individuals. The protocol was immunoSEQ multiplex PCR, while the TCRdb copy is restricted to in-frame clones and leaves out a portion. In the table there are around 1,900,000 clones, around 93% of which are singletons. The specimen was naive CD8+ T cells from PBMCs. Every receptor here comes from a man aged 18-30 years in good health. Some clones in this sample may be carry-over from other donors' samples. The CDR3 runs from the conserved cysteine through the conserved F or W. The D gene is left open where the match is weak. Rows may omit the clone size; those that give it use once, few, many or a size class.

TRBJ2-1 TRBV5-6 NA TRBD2 TGTGCCAGCAGCTCCCAGTCTAGCGGAGGCTCCTACAATGAGCAGTTCTTC CASSSQSSGGSYNEQFF
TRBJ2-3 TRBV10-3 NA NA TGTGCCATCAGTGGGGGGCGGGATACGCAGTATTTT CAISGGRDTQYF
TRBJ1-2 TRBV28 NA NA TGTGCCAGCAGTTTCAGACAGAGTTATGGCTACACCTTC CASSFRQSYGYTF
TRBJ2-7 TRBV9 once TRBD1 TGTGCCAGCAGCACAACCGGGACAGGGGGCCTCGAGCAGTACTTC CASSTTGTGGLEQYF
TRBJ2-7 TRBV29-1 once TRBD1 TGCAGCGTTTTGATCCCACCAAAACACCCGGGACAGGGGTACGAGCAGTACTTC CSVLIPPKHPGQGYEQYF
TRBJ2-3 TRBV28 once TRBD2 TGTGCCAGCAGTAAACCGGGACTAGCGGGAGAAGGTGAGACAGATACGCAGTATTTT CASSKPGLAGEGETDTQYF
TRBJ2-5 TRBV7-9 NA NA TGTGCCAGCAGCCCCTTTGCGGGGGCTGGGGAGACCCAGTACTTC CASSPFAGAGETQYF
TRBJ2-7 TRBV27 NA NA TGTGCCAGCAGTTTATCGTCCGGGACCTCATACTACGAGCAGTACTTC CASSLSSGTSYYEQYF
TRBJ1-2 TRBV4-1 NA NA TGCGCCAGCAGCCAAGTTTGGAGGGGGGCGGACTATGGCTACACCTTC CASSQVWRGADYGYTF
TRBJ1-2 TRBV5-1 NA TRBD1 TGCGCCAGCTCCCCAGAGGGACAGTTTGACTATGGCTACACCTTC CASSPEGQFDYGYTF
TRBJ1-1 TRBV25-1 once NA TGTGCCAGCAGTGATTGGGGGGCGCGGACTGAAGCTTTCTTT CASSDWGARTEAFF
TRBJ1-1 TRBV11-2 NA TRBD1 TGTGCCAGCAGCTTAGGTCCCCACAGGGGGAACACTGAAGCTTTCTTT CASSLGPHRGNTEAFF
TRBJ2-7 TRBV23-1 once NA TGCGCCAGCAGTCAATCGCGGCCGGGGTCAATCTCCTACGAGCAGTACTTC CASSQSRPGSISYEQYF
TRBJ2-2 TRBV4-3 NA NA TGCGCCAGCAGCCAAGATCTCGGGGAGCTGTTTTTT CASSQDLGELFF
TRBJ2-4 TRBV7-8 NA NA TGTGCCAGCAGCTTTAACCCAGGGGAGGCCAAAAACATTCAGTACTTC CASSFNPGEAKNIQYF
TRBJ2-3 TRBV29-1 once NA TGCAGCGTCGGGGTCACAGATACGCAGTATTTT CSVGVTDTQYF
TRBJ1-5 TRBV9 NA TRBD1 TGTGCCAGCAGCGGCGGGACAGGGGGCACTCAGCCCCAGCATTTT CASSGGTGGTQPQHF
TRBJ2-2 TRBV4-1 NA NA TGCGCCAGCAGCCACGGGGCGAACACCGGGGAGCTGTTTTTT CASSHGANTGELFF
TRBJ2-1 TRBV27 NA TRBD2 TGTGCCAGCAGTCCACGGACTAGTTGGGCCTCCTCCTACAATGAGCAGTTCTTC CASSPRTSWASSYNEQFF
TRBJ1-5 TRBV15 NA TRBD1 TGTGCCACCAGCAGAGGCCGACAGGGATCACCCCGGCAGCCCCAGCATTTT CATSRGRQGSPRQPQHF
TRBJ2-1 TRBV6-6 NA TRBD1 TGTGCCAGCCGGCCGGGACAGGGTTACAATGAGCAGTTCTTC CASRPGQGYNEQFF
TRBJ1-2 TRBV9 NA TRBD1 TGTGCCAGCAGCGCCACCGGACAGGCCGGCGGACCTAACTATGGCTACACCTTC CASSATGQAGGPNYGYTF
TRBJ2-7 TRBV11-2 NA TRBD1 TGTGCCAGCAGCTCTCGACAGGGGACCTCCTACGAGCAGTACTTC CASSSRQGTSYEQYF
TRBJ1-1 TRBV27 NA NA TGTGCCAGCAGTTACAGGGTTCGGACTGAAGCTTTCTTT CASSYRVRTEAFF
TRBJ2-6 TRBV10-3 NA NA TGTGCCATCAGTGGGGCCACGATGGGGGTAGGGGCCAACGTCCTGACTTTC CAISGATMGVGANVLTF
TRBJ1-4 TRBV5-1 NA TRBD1 TGCGCCAGCAGCATAGGACAGGGTTATAATGAAAAACTGTTTTTT CASSIGQGYNEKLFF
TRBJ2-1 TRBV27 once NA TGTGCCAGCAGTTCTGGGACGGGGGCGAGCTCCTACAATGAGCAGTTCTTC CASSSGTGASSYNEQFF